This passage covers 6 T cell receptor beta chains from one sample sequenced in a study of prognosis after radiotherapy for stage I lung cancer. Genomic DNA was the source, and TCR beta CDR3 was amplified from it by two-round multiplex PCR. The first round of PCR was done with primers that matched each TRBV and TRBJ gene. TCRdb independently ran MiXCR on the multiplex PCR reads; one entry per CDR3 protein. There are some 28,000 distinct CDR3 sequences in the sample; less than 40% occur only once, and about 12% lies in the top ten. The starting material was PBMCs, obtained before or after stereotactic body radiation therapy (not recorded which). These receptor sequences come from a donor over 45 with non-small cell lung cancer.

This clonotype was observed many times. CDR3 residues: CASSQRHSSYEQYF. In DNA, the CDR3 is TGTGCCAGCAGCCAAAGGCATAGCAGCTACGAGCAGTACTTC. The chain uses TRBV3-1 and TRBJ2-7; no reliable D call. The CDR3 has 14 residues. Germline CDR1 and CDR2: LGHDT and YNNKEL (reference sequence). Trimming pared 2 bases from V and 3 bases from J, leaving 11 bases between.

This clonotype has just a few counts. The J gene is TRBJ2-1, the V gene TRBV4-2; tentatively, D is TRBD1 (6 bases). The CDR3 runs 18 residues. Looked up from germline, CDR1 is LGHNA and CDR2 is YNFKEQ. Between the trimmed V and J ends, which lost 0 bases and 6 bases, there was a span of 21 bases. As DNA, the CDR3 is TGTGCCAGCAGCCAAGATAACCCTAGTAAAGGGGGACCCAATGAGCAGTTCTTC. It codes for CASSQDNPSKGGPNEQFF.

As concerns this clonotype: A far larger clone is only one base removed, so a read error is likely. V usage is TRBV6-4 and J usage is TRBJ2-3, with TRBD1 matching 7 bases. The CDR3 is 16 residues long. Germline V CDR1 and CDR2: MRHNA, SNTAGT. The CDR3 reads CASSDHRGASTYTQYF. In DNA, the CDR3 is TGTGCCAGCAGTGATCACAGGGGAGCTAGCACATATACGCAGTATTTT.

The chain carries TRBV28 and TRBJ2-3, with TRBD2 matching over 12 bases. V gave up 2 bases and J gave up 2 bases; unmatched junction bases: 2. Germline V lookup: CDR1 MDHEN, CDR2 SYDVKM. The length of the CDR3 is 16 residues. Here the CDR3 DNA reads TGTGCCAGCAGTTTAGGGACTAGCGGGTACACAGATACGCAGTATTTT. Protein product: CASSLGTSGYTDTQYF.

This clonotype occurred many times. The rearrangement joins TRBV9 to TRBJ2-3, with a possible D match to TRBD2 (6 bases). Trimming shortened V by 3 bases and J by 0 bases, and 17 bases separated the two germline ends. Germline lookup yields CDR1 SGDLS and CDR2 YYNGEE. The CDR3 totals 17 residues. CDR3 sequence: CASSATGTPTSTDTQYF. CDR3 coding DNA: TGTGCCAGCAGCGCCACCGGGACTCCCACTAGCACAGATACGCAGTATTTT.

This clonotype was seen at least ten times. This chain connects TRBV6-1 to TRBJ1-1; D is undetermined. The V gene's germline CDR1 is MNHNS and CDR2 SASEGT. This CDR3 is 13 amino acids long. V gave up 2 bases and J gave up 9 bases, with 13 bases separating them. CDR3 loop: CASSEIGPYQAFF. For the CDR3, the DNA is TGTGCCAGCAGTGAAATAGGTCCTTACCAAGCTTTCTTT.